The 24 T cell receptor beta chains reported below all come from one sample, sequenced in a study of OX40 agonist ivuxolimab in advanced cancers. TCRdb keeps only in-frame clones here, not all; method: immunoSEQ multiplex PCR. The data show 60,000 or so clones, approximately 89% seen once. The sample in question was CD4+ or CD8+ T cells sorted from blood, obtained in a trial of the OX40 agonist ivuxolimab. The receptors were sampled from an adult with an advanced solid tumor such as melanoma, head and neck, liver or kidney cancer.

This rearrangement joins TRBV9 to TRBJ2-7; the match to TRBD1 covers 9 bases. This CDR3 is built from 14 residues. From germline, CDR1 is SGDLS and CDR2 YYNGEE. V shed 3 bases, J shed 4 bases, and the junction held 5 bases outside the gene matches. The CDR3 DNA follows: TGTGCCAGCAGCGCGGGACAGGGTGTTTACGAGCAGTACTTC. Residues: CASSAGQGVYEQYF.

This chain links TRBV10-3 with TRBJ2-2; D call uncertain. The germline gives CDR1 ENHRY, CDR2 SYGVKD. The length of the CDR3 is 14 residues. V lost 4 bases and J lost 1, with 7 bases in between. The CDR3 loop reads CAISGVENTGELFF. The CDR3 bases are TGTGCCATCAGTGGGGTCGAGAACACCGGGGAGCTGTTTTTT.

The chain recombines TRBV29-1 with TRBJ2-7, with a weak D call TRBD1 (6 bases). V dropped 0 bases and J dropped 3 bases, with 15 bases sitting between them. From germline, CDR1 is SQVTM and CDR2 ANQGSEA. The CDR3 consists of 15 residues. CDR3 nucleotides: TGCAGCGTTGAAGATCAGCAGGGGCGAAACTACGAGCAGTACTTC. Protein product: CSVEDQQGRNYEQYF.

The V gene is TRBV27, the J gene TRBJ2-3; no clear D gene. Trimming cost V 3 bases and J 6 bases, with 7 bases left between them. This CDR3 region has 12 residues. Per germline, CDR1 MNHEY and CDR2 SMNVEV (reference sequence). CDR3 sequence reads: CASSLGSDTQYF. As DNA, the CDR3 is TGTGCCAGCAGTTTGGGTTCTGATACGCAGTATTTT.

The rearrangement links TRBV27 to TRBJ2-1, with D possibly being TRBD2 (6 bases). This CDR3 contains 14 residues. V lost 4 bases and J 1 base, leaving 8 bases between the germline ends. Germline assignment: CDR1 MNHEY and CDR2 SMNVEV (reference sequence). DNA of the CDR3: TGTGCCAGCAGTTCTAGCGCGTCCTACAATGAGCAGTTCTTC. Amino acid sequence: CASSSSASYNEQFF.

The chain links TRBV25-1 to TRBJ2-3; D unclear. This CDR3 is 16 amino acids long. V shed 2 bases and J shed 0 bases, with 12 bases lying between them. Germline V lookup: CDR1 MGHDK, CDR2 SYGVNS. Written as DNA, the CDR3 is TGTGCCAGCAGTGAACAGATTTTAACTAGCACAGATACGCAGTATTTT. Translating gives CASSEQILTSTDTQYF.

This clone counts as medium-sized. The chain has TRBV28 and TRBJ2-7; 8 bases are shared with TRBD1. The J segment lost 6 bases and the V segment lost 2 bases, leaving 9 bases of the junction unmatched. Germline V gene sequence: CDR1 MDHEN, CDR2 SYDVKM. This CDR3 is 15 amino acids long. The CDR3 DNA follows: TGTGCCAGCAGTTTACTCCGTCGGACAGGGTTCGAGCAGTACTTC. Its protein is CASSLLRRTGFEQYF.

CDR3 residues: CASSMWGDPYEQYF. The CDR3 bases are TGTGCCAGCAGTATGTGGGGGGACCCCTACGAGCAGTACTTC. V is TRBV27 and J is TRBJ2-7, with D possibly matching TRBD2 (6 bases). There are 14 residues in the CDR3. Trimming removed 5 bases from V and 2 bases from J, with 13 bases in between. Germline V gives CDR1 MNHEY, CDR2 SMNVEV (reference sequence).

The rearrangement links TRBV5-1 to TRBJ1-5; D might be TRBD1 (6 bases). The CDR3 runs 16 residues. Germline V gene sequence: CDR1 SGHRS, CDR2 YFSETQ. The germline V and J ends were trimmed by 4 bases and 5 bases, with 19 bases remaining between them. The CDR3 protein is CASSRLGGGRDQPQHF. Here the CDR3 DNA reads TGCGCCAGCAGCCGCCTTGGGGGGGGCCGAGATCAGCCCCAGCATTTT.

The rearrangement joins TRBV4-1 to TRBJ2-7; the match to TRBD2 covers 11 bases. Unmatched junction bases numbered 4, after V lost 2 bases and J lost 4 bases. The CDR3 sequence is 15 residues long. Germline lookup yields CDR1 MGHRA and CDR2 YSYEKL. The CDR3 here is CASSQTSGSLYEQYF. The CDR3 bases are TGCGCCAGCAGCCAAACTAGCGGGAGTCTTTACGAGCAGTACTTC.

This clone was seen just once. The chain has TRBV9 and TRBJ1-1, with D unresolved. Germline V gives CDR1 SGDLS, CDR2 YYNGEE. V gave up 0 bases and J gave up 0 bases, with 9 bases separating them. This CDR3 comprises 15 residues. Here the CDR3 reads CASSVGGEVNTEAFF. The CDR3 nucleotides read TGTGCCAGCAGCGTAGGTGGGGAGGTGAACACTGAAGCTTTCTTT. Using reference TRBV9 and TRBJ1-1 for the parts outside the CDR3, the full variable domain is DSGVTQTPKHLITATGQRVTLRCSPRSGDLSVYWYQQSLDQGLQFLIQYYNGEERAKGNILERFSAQQFPDLHSELNLSSLELGDSALYFCASSVGGEVNTEAFFGQGTRLTVV.

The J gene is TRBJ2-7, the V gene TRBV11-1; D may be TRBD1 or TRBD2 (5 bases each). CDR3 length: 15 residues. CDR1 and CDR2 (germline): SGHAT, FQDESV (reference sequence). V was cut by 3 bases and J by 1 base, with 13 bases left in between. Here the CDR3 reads CASSFIRDRSYEQYF. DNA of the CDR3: TGTGCCAGCAGCTTTATAAGGGACCGTTCCTACGAGCAGTACTTC.

CDR3 nucleotides: TGTGCCAGCAGTTTATCAGGGGGCGTCTCACCCCTCCACTTT. This codes for CASSLSGGVSPLHF. The chain has TRBV28 and TRBJ1-6; 8 bases are shared with TRBD1. This CDR3 region has 14 residues. Trimming at V came to 1 base and at J to 10 bases, leaving 3 bases not matched to a gene. Germline-derived CDR1 and CDR2 are MDHEN and SYDVKM.

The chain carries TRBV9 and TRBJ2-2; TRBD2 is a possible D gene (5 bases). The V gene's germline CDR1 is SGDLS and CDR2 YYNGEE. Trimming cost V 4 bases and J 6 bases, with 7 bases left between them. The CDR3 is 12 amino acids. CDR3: CASSPGSGELFF. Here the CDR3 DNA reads TGTGCCAGCAGCCCGGGGTCCGGGGAGCTGTTTTTT.

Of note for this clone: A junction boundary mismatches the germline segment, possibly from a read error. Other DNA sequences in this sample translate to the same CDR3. CDR3 DNA: TGCGCCAGCAGCCACATTCAGCGGAGCTCCTACAATGAACAGTTCTTC. Residues: CASSHIQRSSYNEQFF. The chain has TRBV4-1 and TRBJ2-1; possible D gene TRBD2, 5 bases. The CDR3 is 16 amino acids. Per germline, CDR1 MGHRA and CDR2 YSYEKL.

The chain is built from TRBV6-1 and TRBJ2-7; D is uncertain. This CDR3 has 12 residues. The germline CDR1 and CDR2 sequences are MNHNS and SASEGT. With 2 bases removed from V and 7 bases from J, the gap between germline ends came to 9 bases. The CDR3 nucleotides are TGTGCCAGCAGTGAAAATCTGTTTGAGCAGTACTTC. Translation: CASSENLFEQYF.

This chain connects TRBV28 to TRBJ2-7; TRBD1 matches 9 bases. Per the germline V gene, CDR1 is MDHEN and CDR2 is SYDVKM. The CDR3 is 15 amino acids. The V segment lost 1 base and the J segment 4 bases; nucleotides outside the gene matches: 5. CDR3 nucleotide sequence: TGTGCCAGCAGTTTATTCACAGGGGGCCCTTACGAGCAGTACTTC. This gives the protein CASSLFTGGPYEQYF.

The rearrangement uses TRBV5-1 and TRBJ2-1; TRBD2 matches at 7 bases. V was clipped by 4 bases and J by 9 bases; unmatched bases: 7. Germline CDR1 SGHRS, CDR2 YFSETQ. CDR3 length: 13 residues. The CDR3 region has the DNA TGCGCCAGCAGCCGGGGGGACGAGGTTGAGCAGTTCTTC. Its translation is CASSRGDEVEQFF.

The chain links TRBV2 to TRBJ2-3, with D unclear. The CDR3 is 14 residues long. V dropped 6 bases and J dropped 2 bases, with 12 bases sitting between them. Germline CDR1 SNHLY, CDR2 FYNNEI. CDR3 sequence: CASSDHRATDTQYF. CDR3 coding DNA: TGTGCCAGCAGCGATCACCGAGCCACAGATACGCAGTATTTT.

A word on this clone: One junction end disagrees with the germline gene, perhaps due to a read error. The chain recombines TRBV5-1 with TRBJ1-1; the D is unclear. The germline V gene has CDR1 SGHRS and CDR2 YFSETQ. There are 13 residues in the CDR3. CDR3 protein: CASSWAKNAEAFF. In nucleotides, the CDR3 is TGCGCCAGCAGCTGGGCCAAGAACGCTGAAGCTTTCTTT.

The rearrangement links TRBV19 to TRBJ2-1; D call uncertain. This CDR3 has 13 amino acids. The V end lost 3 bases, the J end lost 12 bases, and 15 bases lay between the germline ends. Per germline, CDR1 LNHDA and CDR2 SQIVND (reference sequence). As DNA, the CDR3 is TGTGCCAGTAGTATGTTCTCCCTTAATCGGCAGTTCTTC. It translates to CASSMFSLNRQFF.

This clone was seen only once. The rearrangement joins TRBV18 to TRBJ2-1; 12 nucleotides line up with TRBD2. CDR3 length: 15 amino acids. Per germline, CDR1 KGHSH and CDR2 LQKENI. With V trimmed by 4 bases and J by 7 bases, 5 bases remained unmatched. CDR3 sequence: CASSRGTSGPNEQFF. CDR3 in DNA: TGTGCCAGCTCACGAGGGACTAGCGGGCCTAATGAGCAGTTCTTC.

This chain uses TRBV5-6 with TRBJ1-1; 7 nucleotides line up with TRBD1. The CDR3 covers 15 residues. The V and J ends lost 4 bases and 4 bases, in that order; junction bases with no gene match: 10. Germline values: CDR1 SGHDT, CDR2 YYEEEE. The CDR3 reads CASSRYRGFTTEAFF. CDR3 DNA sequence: TGTGCCAGCAGCCGGTACAGGGGTTTTACCACTGAAGCTTTCTTT.

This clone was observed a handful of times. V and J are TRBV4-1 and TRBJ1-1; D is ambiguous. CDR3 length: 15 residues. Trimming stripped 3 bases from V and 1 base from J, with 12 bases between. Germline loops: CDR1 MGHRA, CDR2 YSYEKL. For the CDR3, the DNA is TGCGCCAGCAGCCAGACCTCGGGAGAGAACACTGAAGCTTTCTTT. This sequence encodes CASSQTSGENTEAFF.